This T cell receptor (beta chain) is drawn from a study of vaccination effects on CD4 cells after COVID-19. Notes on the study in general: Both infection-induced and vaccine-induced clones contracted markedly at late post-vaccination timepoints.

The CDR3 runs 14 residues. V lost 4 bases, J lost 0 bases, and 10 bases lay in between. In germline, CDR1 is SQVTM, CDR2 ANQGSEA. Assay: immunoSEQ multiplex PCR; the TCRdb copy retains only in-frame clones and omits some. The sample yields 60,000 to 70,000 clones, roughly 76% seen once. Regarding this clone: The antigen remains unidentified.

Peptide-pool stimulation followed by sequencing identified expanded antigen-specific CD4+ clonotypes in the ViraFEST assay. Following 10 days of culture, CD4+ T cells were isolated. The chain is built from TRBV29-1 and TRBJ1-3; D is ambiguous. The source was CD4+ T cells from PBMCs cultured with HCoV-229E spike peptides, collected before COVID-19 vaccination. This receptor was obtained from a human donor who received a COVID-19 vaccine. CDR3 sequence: CSVAPTLSGNTIYF. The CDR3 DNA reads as TGCAGCGTTGCCCCAACGCTCTCTGGAAACACCATATATTTT.